Described below is a single T cell receptor (beta chain) sequence and its context. The antigen is undetermined. This entry belongs to a study of radiotherapy plus CTLA-4 blockade in lung cancer. Study overall: Disease control reached over 30%, with objective responses in under 20%.

The assay was immunoSEQ multiplex PCR, and TCRdb's table has in-frame clones only and misses some. The data contain some 35,000 clones, more than 80% of them singletons. Study-wide points: TCR clones originating in tumors grew in number in blood after radiotherapy plus ipilimumab. Dynamics of early blood T cell clones, together with interferon-beta, were reportedly the best predictors of response.

The CDR3 runs to 14 residues. V was pared by 4 bases and J by 7 bases, with 20 bases between. Per germline, CDR1 GTSNPN and CDR2 SVGIG (reference sequence). Focal radiation with ipilimumab CTLA-4 blockade was given to patients with chemo-refractory metastatic non-small-cell lung cancer. The clonotype was recovered from a human donor with non-small cell lung cancer who had stable disease on radiotherapy plus ipilimumab. V is TRBV30 and J is TRBJ2-7, with D possibly TRBD2 on 6 matching bases. Sequencing was performed on peripheral blood, taken from a patient treated with radiotherapy plus ipilimumab. The CDR3 loop reads CAWTLLGLRGEQYF. In DNA, the CDR3 is TGTGCCTGGACCCTGCTGGGACTTCGGGGGGAGCAGTACTTC.